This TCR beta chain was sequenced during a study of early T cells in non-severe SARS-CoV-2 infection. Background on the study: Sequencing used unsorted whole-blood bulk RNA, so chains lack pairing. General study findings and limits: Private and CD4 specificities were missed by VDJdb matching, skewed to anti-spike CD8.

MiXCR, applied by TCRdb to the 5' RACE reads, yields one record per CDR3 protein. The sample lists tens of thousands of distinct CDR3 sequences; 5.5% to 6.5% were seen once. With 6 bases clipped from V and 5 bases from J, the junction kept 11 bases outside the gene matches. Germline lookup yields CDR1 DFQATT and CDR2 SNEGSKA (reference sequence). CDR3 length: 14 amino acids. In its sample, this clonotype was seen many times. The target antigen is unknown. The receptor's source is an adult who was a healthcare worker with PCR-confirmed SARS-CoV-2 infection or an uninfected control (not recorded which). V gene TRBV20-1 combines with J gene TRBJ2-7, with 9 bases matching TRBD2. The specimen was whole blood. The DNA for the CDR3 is TGCAGTGCCCTGCGGGGGGGCGATTTGGACGAGCAGTACTTC. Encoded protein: CSALRGGDLDEQYF.